The rows below give T cell receptor beta chains drawn from one sample of a study of OX40 agonist ivuxolimab in advanced cancers. Produced via immunoSEQ multiplex PCR; TCRdb's table is partial and in-frame only. The sample has over 70,000 clones, under 80% seen once. The sequenced sample was CD4+ or CD8+ T cells sorted from blood, obtained in a trial of the OX40 agonist ivuxolimab. The receptors come from an adult with an advanced solid tumor such as melanoma, head and neck, liver or kidney cancer. Each CDR3 is given with its conserved first and last residue. The D gene is left open where the match is weak. Size tells how often a clone was seen (once, few, many) or the class of an expanded clone, and some rows leave it out.

j_gene | abundance | d_gene | v_gene | CDR3aa | CDR3nt
TRBJ1-3 | NA | NA | TRBV7-8 | CASSLTGGSGNTIYF | TGTGCCAGCAGCTTAACGGGGGGTAGTGGAAACACCATATATTTT
TRBJ2-7 | NA | TRBD1 | TRBV10-1 | CASSEIGDRGYEQYF | TGCGCCAGCAGTGAGATAGGGGACAGGGGCTACGAGCAGTACTTC
TRBJ2-7 | NA | NA | TRBV5-1 | CASSTSASSYEQYF | TGCGCCAGCAGCACCTCAGCGAGCTCCTACGAGCAGTACTTC
TRBJ2-7 | few | TRBD1 | TRBV19 | CASSLLGQTSSYEQYF | TGTGCCAGTAGTCTCCTGGGACAGACGAGCTCCTACGAGCAGTACTTC
TRBJ2-1 | NA | TRBD2 | TRBV10-3 | CAISSRLAGGVNEQFF | TGTGCCATCAGTTCAAGACTAGCGGGGGGGGTTAATGAGCAGTTCTTC
TRBJ2-2 | few | TRBD2 | TRBV6-5 | CASRGGPGELFF | TGTGCCAGCCGCGGGGGTCCAGGGGAGCTGTTTTTT
TRBJ1-5 | NA | NA | TRBV6-5 | CASSYDSRRGQPQHF | TGTGCCAGCAGTTACGACAGTCGGAGGGGTCAGCCCCAGCATTTT
TRBJ2-5 | NA | NA | TRBV6-5 | CASSYLETQYF | TGTGCCAGCAGTTACTTGGAGACCCAGTACTTC
TRBJ1-1 | NA | NA | TRBV10-3 | CAISDHPGYTEAFF | TGTGCCATCAGTGATCACCCGGGGTACACTGAAGCTTTCTTT
TRBJ2-3 | once | TRBD2 | TRBV28 | CASSPPPAGGRTDTQYF | TGTGCCAGCAGTCCACCCCCGGCGGGGGGGCGCACAGATACGCAGTATTTT
TRBJ1-4 | NA | NA | TRBV18 | CASSPPVGATNEKLFF | TGTGCCAGCTCACCACCGGTTGGGGCAACTAATGAAAAACTGTTTTTT
TRBJ1-1 | NA | NA | TRBV7-2 | CASSLSPPGDTEAFF | TGTGCCAGCAGCTTATCCCCGCCGGGGGATACTGAAGCTTTCTTT
TRBJ1-2 | NA | NA | TRBV9 | CAGSPRTSANYGYTF | TGTGCCGGCAGCCCTCGGACATCAGCTAACTATGGCTACACCTTC
TRBJ1-1 | NA | NA | TRBV5-1 | CASSFEPGAHTEAFF | TGCGCCAGCAGCTTTGAACCGGGAGCCCACACTGAAGCTTTCTTT
TRBJ2-5 | NA | NA | TRBV19 | CASSMYGQETQYF | TGTGCCAGTAGTATGTACGGTCAAGAGACCCAGTACTTC
TRBJ1-2 | NA | NA | TRBV11-2 | CASSPRPGLAHGYTF | TGTGCCAGCAGCCCCCGACCGGGACTGGCTCATGGCTACACCTTC
TRBJ1-2 | NA | NA | TRBV6-6 | CASSYPPPGGYGYTF | TGTGCCAGCAGTTACCCCCCCCCGGGGGGCTATGGCTACACCTTC
TRBJ1-4 | NA | NA | TRBV11-2 | CASSLVPGTNEKLFF | TGTGCCAGCAGCTTAGTTCCAGGGACTAATGAAAAACTGTTTTTT
TRBJ2-7 | once | NA | TRBV10-2 | CASRDWESYEQYF | TGCGCCAGCAGAGACTGGGAGTCTTACGAGCAGTACTTC
TRBJ1-6 | NA | NA | TRBV5-5 | CASSLVAGPSYNSPLHF | TGTGCCAGCAGCTTGGTGGCAGGGCCGTCCTATAATTCACCCCTCCACTTT
TRBJ1-2 | medium-sized | NA | TRBV15 | CATSRDSLSTGYTF | TGTGCCACCAGCAGAGATTCCCTTTCGACCGGCTACACCTTC
TRBJ2-3 | NA | TRBD1 | TRBV6-5 | CATRTGWTDTQYF | TGTGCCACCAGGACAGGGTGGACAGATACGCAGTATTTT
TRBJ1-4 | few | NA | TRBV9 | CASSPLLGEKLFF | TGTGCCAGCAGCCCCCTTCTGGGGGAAAAACTGTTTTTT
TRBJ2-3 | NA | TRBD2 | TRBV4-3 | CASSLSGARVDTQYF | TGCGCCAGCAGCCTTAGCGGGGCCAGGGTGGATACGCAGTATTTT